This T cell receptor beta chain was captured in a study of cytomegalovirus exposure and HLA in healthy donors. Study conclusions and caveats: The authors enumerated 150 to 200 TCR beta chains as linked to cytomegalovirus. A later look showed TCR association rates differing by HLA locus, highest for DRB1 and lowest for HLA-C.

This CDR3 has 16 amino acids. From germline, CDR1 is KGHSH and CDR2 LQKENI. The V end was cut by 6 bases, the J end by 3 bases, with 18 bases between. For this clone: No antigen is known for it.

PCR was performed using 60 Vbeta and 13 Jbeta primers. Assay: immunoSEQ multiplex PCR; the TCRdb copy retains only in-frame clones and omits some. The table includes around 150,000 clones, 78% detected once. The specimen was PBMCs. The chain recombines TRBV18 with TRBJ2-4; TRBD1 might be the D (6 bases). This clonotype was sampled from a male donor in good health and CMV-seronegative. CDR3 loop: CASSPRGSSVKNIQYF. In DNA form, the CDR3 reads TGTGCCAGCTCGCCGAGGGGGTCTTCTGTCAAAAACATTCAGTACTTC.